The rows below give T cell receptor beta chains drawn from one sample of a study of CD4 T cells in relation to SARS-CoV-2 and coronaviruses. Antigen specificity for these receptors is unknown. Clones were sequenced by immunoSEQ multiplex PCR, and TCRdb holds only the in-frame ones, with some missing. Among about 20,000 clones listed, around 67% were seen once. The sample comprised CD4+ T cells from PBMCs, cultured in vitro. These receptors were taken from a human donor in good health. Both conserved end residues are trimmed from each CDR3.

v_gene	j_gene	CDR3aa
TRBV7-3	TRBJ2-1	ASSPLRDSRYNEQF
TRBV7-8	TRBJ1-2	ASSLARVTGGGYT
TRBV5-6	TRBJ2-5	ASSDGRGDQETQY
TRBV7-2	TRBJ2-3	ASSTRTSGGAFTQY
TRBV4-1	TRBJ2-7	ASSHPGGGTYEQY
TRBV20-1	TRBJ2-3	SHAKLDTQY
TRBV6-2/TRBV6-3	TRBJ2-5	ASSPVGGETQY
TRBV2	TRBJ2-1	ASSEWTSGNEQF
TRBV5-4	TRBJ2-5	ASSLAGQQWTQY
TRBV3-1/TRBV3-2	TRBJ1-2	ASSPGLRSGNYGYT
TRBV5-1	TRBJ1-2	ASSLAEGNYGYT
TRBV6-5	TRBJ1-1	ASSNHGFGTEAF
TRBV7-9	TRBJ1-2	ASSLNEAQGRLGGYT
TRBV5-6	TRBJ1-1	ASSLGQYEAF
TRBV19	TRBJ2-1	ASRTSGNPYNEQF
TRBV4-3	TRBJ2-7	ASSHGQGRYEQY
TRBV18	TRBJ1-2	ASSPRARQSDYGYT
TRBV11-2	TRBJ2-7	ASCLAAHEQY
TRBV10-3	TRBJ1-5	AISESGQNNQPQH
TRBV9	TRBJ1-3	ASSVQSQISGNTIY
TRBV4-2	TRBJ2-5	ASSQVRSSGTGGSETQY
TRBV19	TRBJ2-7	ASRDRGVYEQY
TRBV11-2	TRBJ2-1	ASSSSGLYNEQF
TRBV7-8	TRBJ2-1	ASSLRGRYNEQF
TRBV12-3/TRBV12-4	TRBJ2-4	ASSFRGAGIQY
TRBV7-2	TRBJ2-5	ASTPDSPYQETQY
TRBV7-2	TRBJ1-1	ASSPNGQGSTEAF
TRBV2	TRBJ1-5	ASSWTGTNQPQH
TRBV19	TRBJ2-2	ASISWERKDIGGELF
TRBV6-1	TRBJ2-7	ASSAPAGLAGGVRQY
TRBV15	TRBJ2-5	ATSRDQGRTETQY